The sequence of this T cell receptor beta chain was determined in a study of post-analysis software for immune sequencing data. General study results and limits: A few TRBV segments, TRBV5-6, TRBV5-1 and TRBV20-1 among them, were found more frequent in patients than controls. Compared against controls, patients with multiple sclerosis displayed significantly lower normalized Chao1 diversity.

The J segment lost 8 bases and the V segment lost 3 bases, leaving 11 bases of the junction unmatched. Germline loops: CDR1 PRHDT, CDR2 FYEKMQ (reference sequence). The CDR3 loop spans 16 amino acids. Built from TCR beta cDNA, the libraries had unique molecular identifiers in them. There were about 0.95 to 11 million T cells, and some 500,000 cDNA molecules came from them. Each CDR3 protein is one row after TCRdb ran MiXCR on the PCR reads. The table records 750,000 to 900,000 distinct CDR3 sequences, roughly 46% of them present only once. Points on this clonotype: No antigen is known for it.

The rearrangement uses TRBV13 and TRBJ2-3; 10 nucleotides line up with TRBD1. The clonotype was recovered from a girl between 10 and 17 years old with multiple sclerosis. The sample consisted of blood. CDR3 in DNA: TGTGCCAGCAGCTTGCCCCGGACAGGGGGGTTAGGTACGCAGTATTTT. The encoded protein is CASSLPRTGGLGTQYF. Drawing the rest from reference TRBV13 and TRBJ2-3, the complete variable domain is AAGVIQSPRHLIKEKRETATLKCYPIPRHDTVYWYQQGPGQDPQFLISFYEKMQSDKGSIPDRFSAQQFSDYHSELNMSSLELGDSALYFCASSLPRTGGLGTQYFGPGTRLTVL.